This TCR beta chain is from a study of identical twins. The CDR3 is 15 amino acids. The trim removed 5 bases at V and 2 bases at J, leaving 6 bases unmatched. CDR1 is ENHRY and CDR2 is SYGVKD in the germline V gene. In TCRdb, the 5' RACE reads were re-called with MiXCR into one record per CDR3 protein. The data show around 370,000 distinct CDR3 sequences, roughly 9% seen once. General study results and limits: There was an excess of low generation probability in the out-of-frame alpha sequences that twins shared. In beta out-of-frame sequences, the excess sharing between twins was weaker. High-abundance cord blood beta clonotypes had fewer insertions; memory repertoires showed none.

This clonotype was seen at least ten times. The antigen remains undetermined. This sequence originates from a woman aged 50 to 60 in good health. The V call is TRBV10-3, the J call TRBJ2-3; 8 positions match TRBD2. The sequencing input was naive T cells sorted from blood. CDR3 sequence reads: CAISPSTSVTDTQYF. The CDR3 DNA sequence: TGTGCCATCAGTCCCTCGACTAGCGTCACAGATACGCAGTATTTT.